This record covers a single T cell receptor (beta chain). Its cognate antigen is unknown. The data were taken from a study of T cell repertoires in cytomegalovirus infection. About the research overall: It can be stated that public TCR beta signatures indicated CMV infection as well as a matching HLA type.

TCRdb reprocessed the reads with MiXCR, giving one entry per CDR3 protein. This repertoire shows hundreds of thousands of distinct CDR3 sequences, approximately 46% found once; its top ten account for 40% to 50%. This CDR3 has 14 amino acids. In germline, CDR1 is SGHTA, CDR2 FQGNSA. V gave up 0 bases and J gave up 5 bases; unmatched junction bases: 0. Study-wide results and limits: CMV-specific TCR beta clonotypes restricted by HLA-C dominated the ex vivo response.

Sample: cultured PBMCs, taken from culture after CMV antigen stimulation. This chain links TRBV7-2 with TRBJ2-1; 8 bases are a match to TRBD2. The TCR originated in a human donor in good health (CMV status not recorded). Some clones in this sample may be carry-over from other donors' samples. The CDR3 region is CASSLAAGDNEQFF. The CDR3 DNA reads as TGTGCCAGCAGCTTAGCAGCGGGAGACAATGAGCAGTTCTTC.